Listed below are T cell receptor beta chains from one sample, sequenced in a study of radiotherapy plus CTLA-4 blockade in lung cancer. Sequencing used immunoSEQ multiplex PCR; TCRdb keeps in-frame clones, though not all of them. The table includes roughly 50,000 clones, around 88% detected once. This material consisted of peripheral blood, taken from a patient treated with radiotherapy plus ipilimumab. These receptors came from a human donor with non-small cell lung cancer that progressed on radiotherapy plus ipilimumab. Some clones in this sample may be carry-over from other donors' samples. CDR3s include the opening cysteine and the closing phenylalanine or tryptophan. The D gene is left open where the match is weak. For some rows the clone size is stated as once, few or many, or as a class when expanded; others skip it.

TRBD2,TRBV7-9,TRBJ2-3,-,CASSSQGLAGGQGTDTQYF,TGTGCCAGCAGCTCCCAGGGACTAGCGGGGGGGCAGGGAACAGATACGCAGTATTTT
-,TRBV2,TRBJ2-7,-,CASSAQGFGEQYF,TGTGCCAGCAGTGCCCAGGGGTTTGGGGAGCAGTACTTC
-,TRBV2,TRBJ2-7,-,CASSEDNTDEQYF,TGTGCCAGCAGTGAGGACAATACGGACGAGCAGTACTTC
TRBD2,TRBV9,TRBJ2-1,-,CASSVASPLRGSQQFF,TGTGCCAGCAGCGTAGCTAGCCCTCTACGCGGGAGTCAGCAGTTCTTC
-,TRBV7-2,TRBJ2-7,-,CASSFYREDEQYF,TGTGCCAGCAGCTTTTACAGGGAAGACGAGCAGTACTTC
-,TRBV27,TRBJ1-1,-,CASSLTRSTEAFF,TGTGCCAGCAGTCTAACCCGGAGCACTGAAGCTTTCTTT
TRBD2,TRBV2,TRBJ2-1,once,CASSSTGTSPFF,TGTGCCAGCAGTTCAACCGGGACTAGTCCGTTCTTC
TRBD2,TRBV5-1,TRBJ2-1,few,CASSLAGLAGGPEQFF,TGCGCCAGCAGCTTGGCGGGACTAGCGGGAGGTCCTGAGCAGTTCTTC
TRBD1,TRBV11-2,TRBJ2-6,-,CASSETGGISGANVLTF,TGTGCCAGCAGCGAAACAGGGGGGATCTCTGGGGCCAACGTCCTGACTTTC
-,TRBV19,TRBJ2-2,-,CASSGTPNTGELFF,TGTGCCAGTTCCGGGACTCCGAACACCGGGGAGCTGTTTTTT
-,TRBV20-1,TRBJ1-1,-,CSGGLNTEAFF,TGCAGTGGCGGGCTGAACACTGAAGCTTTCTTT
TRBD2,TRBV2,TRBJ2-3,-,CASRAGLAGMGADTQYF,TGTGCCAGCAGAGCCGGACTAGCGGGAATGGGGGCAGATACGCAGTATTTT
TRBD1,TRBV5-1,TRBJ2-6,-,CASSATGAGANVLTF,TGCGCCAGCAGCGCGACAGGGGCTGGGGCCAACGTCCTGACTTTC
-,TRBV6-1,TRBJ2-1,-,CASSQRGTDNEQFF,TGTGCCAGCAGTCAACGCGGGACGGACAATGAGCAGTTCTTC
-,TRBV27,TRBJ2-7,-,CASSNEDSSYEQYF,TGTGCCAGCAGTAACGAGGACTCCTCCTACGAGCAGTACTTC
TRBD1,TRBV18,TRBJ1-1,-,CASSPPGQGTEAFF,TGTGCCAGCTCACCACCGGGACAGGGAACTGAAGCTTTCTTT
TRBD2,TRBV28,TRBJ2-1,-,CASRGLADYNEQFF,TGTGCCAGCAGGGGACTAGCGGATTACAATGAGCAGTTCTTC
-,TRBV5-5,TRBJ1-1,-,CASSVRSPTVTTEAFF,TGTGCCAGCAGCGTCCGCTCCCCCACAGTGACCACTGAAGCTTTCTTT
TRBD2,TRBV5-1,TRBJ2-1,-,CASSLPLAGGPSYNEQFF,TGCGCCAGCAGCTTGCCACTAGCGGGAGGGCCCTCCTACAATGAGCAGTTCTTC
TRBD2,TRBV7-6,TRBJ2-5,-,CASSLATSGAGETQYF,TGTGCCAGCAGCTTAGCTACTAGCGGGGCGGGAGAGACCCAGTACTTC
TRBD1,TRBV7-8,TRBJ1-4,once,CASSLVGQAEKLFF,TGTGCCAGCAGCTTAGTGGGACAGGCTGAAAAACTGTTTTTT
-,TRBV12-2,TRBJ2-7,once,CASRKDREKYEQYF,TGTGCAAGTCGCAAGGACAGGGAAAAGTACGAGCAGTACTTC
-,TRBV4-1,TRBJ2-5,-,CASSQDDRSRYQETQYF,TGCGCCAGCAGCCAAGATGACAGGAGTAGGTACCAAGAGACCCAGTACTTC
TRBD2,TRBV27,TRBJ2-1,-,CASSLSKASGSSYNEQFF,TGTGCCAGCAGTTTATCGAAAGCTAGCGGAAGCTCCTACAATGAGCAGTTCTTC
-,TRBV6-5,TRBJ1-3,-,CASSYSSGNTIYF,TGTGCCAGCAGTTACTCCTCCGGAAACACCATATATTTT
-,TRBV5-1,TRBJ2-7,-,CASRIATTYEQYF,TGCGCCAGCCGAATAGCAACCACCTACGAGCAGTACTTC
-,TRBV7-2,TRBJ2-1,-,CASSLRGSYNEQFF,TGTGCCAGCAGCCTACGGGGGAGCTACAATGAGCAGTTCTTC
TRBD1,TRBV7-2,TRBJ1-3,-,CASSFTGTGGGNTIYF,TGTGCCAGCAGCTTCACCGGGACAGGGGGCGGAAACACCATATATTTT
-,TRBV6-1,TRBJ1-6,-,CASSQVVSYNSPLHF,TGTGCCAGCAGCCAGGTAGTCTCCTATAATTCACCCCTCCACTTT
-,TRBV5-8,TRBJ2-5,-,CASTITGRYIIETQYF,TGTGCCAGCACCATTACGGGGAGGTATATTATAGAGACCCAGTACTTC
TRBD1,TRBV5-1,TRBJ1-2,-,CASSLGSQGAQGYTF,TGCGCCAGCAGCTTGGGGTCCCAGGGGGCGCAGGGCTACACCTTC
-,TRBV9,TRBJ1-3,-,CASSVDVQGFGNTIYF,TGTGCCAGCAGCGTCGACGTACAGGGCTTTGGAAACACCATATATTTT
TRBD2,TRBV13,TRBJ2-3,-,CASSFGSGNTDTQYF,TGTGCCAGCAGCTTCGGGAGCGGGAACACAGATACGCAGTATTTT
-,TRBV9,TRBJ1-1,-,CASSVALGGPTEAFF,TGTGCCAGCAGCGTAGCCCTCGGGGGGCCCACTGAAGCTTTCTTT
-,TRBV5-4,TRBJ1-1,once,CASSLEVGGLNTEAFF,TGTGCCAGCAGCTTGGAAGTCGGGGGGCTGAACACTGAAGCTTTCTTT
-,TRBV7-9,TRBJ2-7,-,CASSPSQVTYEQYF,TGTGCCAGCAGCCCGTCGCAGGTCACCTACGAGCAGTACTTC
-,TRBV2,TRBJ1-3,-,CASRQASLENTIYF,TGTGCCAGCAGACAGGCCTCTCTGGAAAACACCATATATTTT
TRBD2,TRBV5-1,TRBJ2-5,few,CASSLVGASGMVETQYF,TGCGCCAGCAGCTTGGTTGGTGCTAGCGGGATGGTAGAGACCCAGTACTTC
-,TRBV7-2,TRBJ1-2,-,CASSLAPVGYGYTF,TGTGCCAGCAGCTTAGCTCCGGTCGGCTATGGCTACACCTTC
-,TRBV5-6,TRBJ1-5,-,CASSLGLGVTPQHF,TGTGCCAGCAGCTTGGGATTAGGGGTTACGCCCCAGCATTTT
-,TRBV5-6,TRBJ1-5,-,CASSRTHSGEPQHF,TGTGCCAGCAGCCGCACCCACTCGGGGGAGCCCCAGCATTTT
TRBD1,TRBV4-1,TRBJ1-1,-,CASSQDLIQTGLHTEAFF,TGCGCCAGCAGCCAAGATCTTATCCAGACAGGGCTGCACACTGAAGCTTTCTTT
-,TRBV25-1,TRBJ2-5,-,CASSDGRTDRTQYF,TGTGCCAGCAGTGATGGGCGGACGGACAGGACCCAGTACTTC
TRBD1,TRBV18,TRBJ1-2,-,CASSPGQGVRGYTF,TGTGCCAGCTCACCAGGACAGGGGGTAAGAGGCTACACCTTC
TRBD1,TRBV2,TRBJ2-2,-,CASSYDRGPGGELFF,TGTGCCAGCAGTTATGACAGGGGGCCGGGTGGGGAGCTGTTTTTT
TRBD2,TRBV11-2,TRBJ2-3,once,CASSLAAGGQDTQYF,TGTGCCAGCAGCTTAGCAGCGGGGGGACAAGATACGCAGTATTTT
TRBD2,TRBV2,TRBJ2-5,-,CASRPGGTSGSVETQYF,TGTGCCAGCAGGCCTGGAGGGACTAGCGGGAGTGTAGAGACCCAGTACTTC
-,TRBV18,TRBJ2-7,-,CASSPPLRGIYEQYF,TGTGCCAGCTCACCACCGCTAAGGGGGATCTACGAGCAGTACTTC